Detailed here is one T cell receptor (beta chain). The CDR3 totals 14 residues. Germline CDR1 SGDLS, CDR2 YYNGEE. The V segment lost 3 bases and the J segment 8 bases; nucleotides outside the gene matches: 10. The repertoire was sequenced with immunoSEQ multiplex PCR; TCRdb's copy has only in-frame clones and lacks some. The table includes about 130,000 clones, more than 80% detected once. The sample originates from a study of blood T cell repertoires in COVID-19. Study-wide background: Sample material is recorded as cDNA or gDNA derived from T cells, B-cell-depleted T cells, or PBMCs.

J is TRBJ1-2 and V is TRBV9; TRBD1 agrees at 7 bases. The receptor comes from an elderly woman with COVID-19, enrolled during active disease. The sequenced sample was peripheral blood. CDR3 protein: CASSAGTDLAGYTF. CDR3 DNA sequence: TGTGCCAGCAGCGCCGGGACAGACTTAGCAGGCTACACCTTC. The full variable domain, with the rest looked up from reference TRBV9 and TRBJ1-2, is DSGVTQTPKHLITATGQRVTLRCSPRSGDLSVYWYQQSLDQGLQFLIQYYNGEERAKGNILERFSAQQFPDLHSELNLSSLELGDSALYFCASSAGTDLAGYTFGSGTRLTVV.